This T cell receptor (beta chain) was identified during a study of identical twins. Study conclusions and caveats: Twins' excess sharing was less marked for out-of-frame beta sequences.

TCRdb analysed the 5' RACE reads with MiXCR anew, one entry per CDR3 protein. Of roughly 350,000 distinct CDR3 sequences listed, roughly 9% are singletons. There are a few counts of this clonotype. Its antigen remains unidentified. This CDR3 is 14 amino acids long. V gave up 6 bases and J gave up 4 bases, with 15 bases separating them. This receptor was taken from a woman in her 50s in good health. The J gene is TRBJ1-2, the V gene TRBV12-3 or TRBV12-4; weak D call: TRBD1 (6 bases). The sample taken for sequencing was naive T cells sorted from blood. CDR3 sequence (DNA): TGTGCCAGCAGCCCACGACAGGCCCCCTATGGCTACACCTTC. Translating it yields CASSPRQAPYGYTF.